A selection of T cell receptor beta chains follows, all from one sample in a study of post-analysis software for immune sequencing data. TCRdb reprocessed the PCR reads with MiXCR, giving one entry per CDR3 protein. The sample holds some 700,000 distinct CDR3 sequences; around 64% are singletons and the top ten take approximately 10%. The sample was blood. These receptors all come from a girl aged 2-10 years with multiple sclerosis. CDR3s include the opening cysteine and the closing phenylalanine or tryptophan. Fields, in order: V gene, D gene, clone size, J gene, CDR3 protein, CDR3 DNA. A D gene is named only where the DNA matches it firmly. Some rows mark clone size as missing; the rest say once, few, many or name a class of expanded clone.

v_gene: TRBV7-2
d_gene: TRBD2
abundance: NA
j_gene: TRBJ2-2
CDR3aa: CASSLVVSGGANTGELFF
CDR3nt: TGTGCCAGCAGCTTAGTGGTTAGCGGGGGGGCGAACACCGGGGAGCTGTTTTTT

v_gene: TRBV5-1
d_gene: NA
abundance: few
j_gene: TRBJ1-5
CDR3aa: CASSLADSSNQPQHF
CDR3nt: TGCGCCAGCAGCTTGGCTGACAGTAGCAATCAGCCCCAGCATTTT

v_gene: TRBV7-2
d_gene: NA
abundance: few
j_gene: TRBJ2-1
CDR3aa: CASRNGARGEQFF
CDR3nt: TGTGCCAGCAGAAACGGGGCTAGAGGGGAGCAGTTCTTC

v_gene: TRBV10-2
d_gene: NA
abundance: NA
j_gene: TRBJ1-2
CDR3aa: CASLDVSYGYTF
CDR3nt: TGCGCCAGCCTCGACGTATCCTATGGCTACACCTTC

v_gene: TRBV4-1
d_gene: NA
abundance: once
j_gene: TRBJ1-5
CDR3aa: CASSHTTGYSNQPQHF
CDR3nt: TGCGCCAGCAGTCATACCACAGGTTATAGCAATCAGCCCCAGCATTTT

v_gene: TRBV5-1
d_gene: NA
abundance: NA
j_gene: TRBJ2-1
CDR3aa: CASSLRDFSSYNEQFF
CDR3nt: TGCGCCAGCAGCCTAAGGGACTTCAGCTCCTACAATGAGCAGTTCTTC

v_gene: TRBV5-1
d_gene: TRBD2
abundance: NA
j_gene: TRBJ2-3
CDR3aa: CASSPEGLAGADTQYF
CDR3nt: TGCGCCAGCAGCCCAGAGGGACTAGCGGGAGCAGATACGCAGTATTTT

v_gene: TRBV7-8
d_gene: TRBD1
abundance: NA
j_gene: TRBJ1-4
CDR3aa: CASKWDRANEKLFF
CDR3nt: TGTGCCAGCAAGTGGGACAGGGCCAACGAAAAACTGTTTTTT

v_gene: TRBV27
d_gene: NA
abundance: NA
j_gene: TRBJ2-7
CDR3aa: CASTQGRDGAYEQYF
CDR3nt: TGTGCCAGCACCCAGGGGAGAGACGGAGCTTACGAGCAGTACTTC

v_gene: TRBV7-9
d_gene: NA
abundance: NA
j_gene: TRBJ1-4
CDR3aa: CASSFSGEPANEKLFF
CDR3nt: TGTGCCAGCAGCTTTTCGGGCGAGCCAGCTAATGAAAAACTGTTTTTT

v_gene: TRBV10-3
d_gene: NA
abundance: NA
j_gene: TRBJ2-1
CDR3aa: CAISASSPSYNEQFF
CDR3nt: TGTGCCATCAGTGCCAGCAGTCCCTCCTACAATGAGCAGTTCTTC

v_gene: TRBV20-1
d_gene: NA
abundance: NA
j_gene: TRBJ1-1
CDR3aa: CSARDLRRDSAAFF
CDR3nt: TGCAGTGCTAGAGATCTTCGCAGAGATAGCGCGGCTTTCTTT

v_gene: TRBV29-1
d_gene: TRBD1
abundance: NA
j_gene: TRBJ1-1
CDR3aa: CSGKQGAGTEAFF
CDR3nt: TGCAGCGGCAAACAGGGGGCAGGCACTGAAGCTTTCTTT

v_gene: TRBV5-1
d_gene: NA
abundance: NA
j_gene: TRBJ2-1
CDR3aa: CASSLRAGREQFF
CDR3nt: TGCGCCAGCAGCTTAAGGGCGGGGAGAGAGCAGTTCTTC

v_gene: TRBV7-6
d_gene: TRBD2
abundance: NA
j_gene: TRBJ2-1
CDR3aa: CASSLGPGGGLANNEQFF
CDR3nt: TGTGCCAGCAGCTTAGGGCCCGGCGGGGGACTGGCTAACAATGAGCAGTTCTTC

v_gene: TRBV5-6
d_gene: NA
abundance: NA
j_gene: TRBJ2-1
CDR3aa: CASSSARPFEQFF
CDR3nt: TGTGCCAGCAGCTCAGCCAGGCCTTTTGAGCAGTTCTTC

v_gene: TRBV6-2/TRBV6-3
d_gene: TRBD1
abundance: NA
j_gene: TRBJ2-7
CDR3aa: CASRGPGTGTYEQYF
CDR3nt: TGTGCCAGCAGGGGACCCGGGACAGGAACCTACGAGCAGTACTTC

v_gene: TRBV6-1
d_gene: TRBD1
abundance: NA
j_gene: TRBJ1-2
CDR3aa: CASTDRGGYTF
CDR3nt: TGTGCCAGCACGGACAGGGGTGGCTACACCTTC

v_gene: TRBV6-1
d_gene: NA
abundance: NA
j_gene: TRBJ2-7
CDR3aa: CATQINRESSGGGYEQYF
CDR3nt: TGTGCCACCCAAATAAACAGGGAATCTAGCGGAGGAGGCTACGAGCAGTACTTC

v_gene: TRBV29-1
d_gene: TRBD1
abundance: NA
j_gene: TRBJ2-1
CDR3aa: CSVGLRGTGGGDEQFF
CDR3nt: TGCAGCGTTGGACTGCGAGGGACAGGAGGTGGGGATGAGCAGTTCTTC

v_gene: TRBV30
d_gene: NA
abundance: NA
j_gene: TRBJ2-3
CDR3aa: CAWSMASSMDTQYF
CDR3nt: TGTGCCTGGAGTATGGCTAGTAGCATGGATACGCAGTATTTT

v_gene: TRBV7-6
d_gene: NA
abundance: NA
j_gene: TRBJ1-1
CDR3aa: CASILAGGNTEAFF
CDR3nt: TGTGCCAGCATCCTGGCTGGCGGGAACACTGAAGCTTTCTTT

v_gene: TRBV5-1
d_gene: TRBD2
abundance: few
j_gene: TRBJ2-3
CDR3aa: CASSLVSGGPDTQYF
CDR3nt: TGCGCCAGCAGCTTGGTTAGCGGGGGACCGGATACGCAGTATTTT

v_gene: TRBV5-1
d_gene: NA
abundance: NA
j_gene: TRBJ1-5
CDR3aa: CASSLKDGLSNQPQHF
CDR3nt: TGCGCCAGCAGCTTGAAGGACGGCCTTAGCAATCAGCCCCAGCATTTT

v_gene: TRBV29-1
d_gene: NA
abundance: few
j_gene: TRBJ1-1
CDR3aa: CSVARGNTEAFF
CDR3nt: TGCAGCGTTGCGAGGGGGAACACTGAAGCTTTCTTT

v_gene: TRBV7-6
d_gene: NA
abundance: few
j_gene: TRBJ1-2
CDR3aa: CASSSTGTVNGYTF
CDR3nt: TGTGCCAGCAGCTCAACCGGGACTGTAAATGGCTACACCTTC

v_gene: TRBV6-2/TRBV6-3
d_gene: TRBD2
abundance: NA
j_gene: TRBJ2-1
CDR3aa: CASSPVAGASYNEQFF
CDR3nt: TGTGCCAGCAGCCCGGTAGCGGGGGCCTCGTACAATGAGCAGTTCTTC

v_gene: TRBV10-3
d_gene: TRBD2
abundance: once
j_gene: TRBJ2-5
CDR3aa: CAISEGTGGETQYF
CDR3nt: TGTGCCATCAGTGAGGGGACGGGAGGAGAGACCCAGTACTTC

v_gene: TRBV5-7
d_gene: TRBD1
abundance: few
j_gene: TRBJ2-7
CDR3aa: CASSLGRQGSGEQYF
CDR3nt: TGTGCCAGTAGCTTGGGGCGACAGGGGTCGGGTGAGCAGTACTTC

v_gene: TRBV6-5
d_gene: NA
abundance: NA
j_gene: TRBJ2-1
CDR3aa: CASSTVGGSYNEQFF
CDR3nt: TGTGCCAGCAGCACCGTAGGGGGTTCCTACAATGAGCAGTTCTTC

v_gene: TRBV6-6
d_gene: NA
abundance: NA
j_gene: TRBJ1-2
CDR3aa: CASYGNHGYTF
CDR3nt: TGTGCCAGCTATGGGAACCATGGCTACACCTTC

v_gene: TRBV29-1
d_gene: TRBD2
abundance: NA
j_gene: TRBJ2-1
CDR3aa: CSVERTSGIREQFF
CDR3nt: TGCAGCGTTGAACGGACTAGCGGGATACGGGAGCAGTTCTTC

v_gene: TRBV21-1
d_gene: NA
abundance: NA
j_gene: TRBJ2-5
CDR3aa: CASWGRQGQETQYF
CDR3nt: TGTGCCAGCTGGGGAAGGCAGGGCCAAGAGACCCAGTACTTC

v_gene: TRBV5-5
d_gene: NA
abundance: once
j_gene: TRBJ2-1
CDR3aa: CASSPAAGLTNNEQFF
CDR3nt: TGTGCCAGCAGCCCTGCCGCCGGGTTGACCAACAATGAGCAGTTCTTC

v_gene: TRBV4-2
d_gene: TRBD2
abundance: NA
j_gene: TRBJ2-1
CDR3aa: CASSHDGGYSGRLYNEQFF
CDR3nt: TGTGCCAGCAGCCACGACGGAGGATATAGCGGGAGGCTGTACAATGAGCAGTTCTTC

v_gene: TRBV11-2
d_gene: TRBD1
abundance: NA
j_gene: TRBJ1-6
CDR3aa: CASSLRQGTESPLHF
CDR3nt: TGTGCCAGCAGCTTAAGACAGGGGACGGAATCACCCCTCCACTTT

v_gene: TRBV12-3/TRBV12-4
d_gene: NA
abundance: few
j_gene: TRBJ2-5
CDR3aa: CASRPGLQVAQYF
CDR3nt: TGTGCCAGCAGACCGGGACTGCAGGTGGCCCAGTACTTC

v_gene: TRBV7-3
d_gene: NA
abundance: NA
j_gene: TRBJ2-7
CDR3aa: CASSSSGGEQYF
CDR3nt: TGTGCCAGCAGCTCTTCTGGGGGCGAGCAGTACTTC

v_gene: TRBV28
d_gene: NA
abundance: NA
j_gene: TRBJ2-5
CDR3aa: CASSLLGNLETQYF
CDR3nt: TGTGCCAGCAGTTTACTGGGGAACCTGGAGACCCAGTACTTC

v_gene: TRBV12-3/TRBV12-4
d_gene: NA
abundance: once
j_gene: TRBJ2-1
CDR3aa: CASSPTQGFGEQFF
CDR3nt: TGTGCCAGCAGCCCCACCCAGGGGTTCGGTGAGCAGTTCTTC

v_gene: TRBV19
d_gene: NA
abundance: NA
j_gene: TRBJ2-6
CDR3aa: CASSIKDGSGANVLTF
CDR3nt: TGTGCCAGTAGTATAAAGGACGGGTCTGGGGCCAACGTCCTGACTTTC